The 15 T cell receptor beta chains below were found in one sample sequenced in a study of OX40 agonist ivuxolimab in advanced cancers. Sequencing used immunoSEQ multiplex PCR; TCRdb keeps in-frame clones, though not all of them. The sample includes fewer than 100,000 clones, around 90% of them seen just once. The sample here was CD4+ or CD8+ T cells sorted from blood, taken in a trial of the OX40 agonist ivuxolimab. The receptors here all came from an adult with an advanced solid tumor such as melanoma, head and neck, liver or kidney cancer.

This chain links TRBV5-1 with TRBJ1-2; the match to TRBD1 covers 9 bases. This CDR3 contains 14 residues. With 0 bases clipped from V and 6 bases from J, the junction kept 3 bases outside the gene matches. Germline assignment: CDR1 SGHRS and CDR2 YFSETQ. The chain's CDR3 is CASSLVQGADGYTF. CDR3 sequence (DNA): TGCGCCAGCAGCTTGGTACAGGGGGCTGATGGCTACACCTTC.

V and J are TRBV25-1 and TRBJ1-5, with TRBD1 matching 10 bases. The CDR3 extends over 14 amino acids. With V trimmed by 8 bases and J by 9 bases, 10 bases remained unmatched. Germline CDR1 MGHDK, CDR2 SYGVNS. Here the CDR3 reads CASGGQGRPWPQHF. Here the CDR3 DNA reads TGTGCCAGCGGGGGACAGGGGCGACCCTGGCCCCAGCATTTT.

V is TRBV5-1 and J is TRBJ2-1, with D perhaps TRBD1 or TRBD2 (6 bases each). V lost 0 bases and J 4 bases, leaving 11 bases between the germline ends. In germline, CDR1 is SGHRS, CDR2 YFSETQ. CDR3 size: 15 residues. CDR3 nucleotides: TGCGCCAGCAGCTTGGAGGGGGGCACATACAATGAGCAGTTCTTC. Protein: CASSLEGGTYNEQFF.

V usage is TRBV4-3 and J usage is TRBJ2-2; possible D gene TRBD2, 6 bases. This CDR3 comprises 15 residues. Germline-derived CDR1 and CDR2 are LGHNA and YSLEER. Trimming removed 0 bases from V and 3 bases from J, with 8 bases in between. The CDR3 DNA is TGCGCCAGCAGCCAAGATTGGAGGGACACCGGGGAGCTGTTTTTT. This codes for CASSQDWRDTGELFF.

The chain joins TRBV5-1 to TRBJ1-4; tentatively, D is TRBD1 (5 bases). CDR1 and CDR2 (germline): SGHRS, YFSETQ. This CDR3 comprises 14 residues. The germline V and J ends were trimmed by 2 bases and 5 bases, with 10 bases remaining between them. The CDR3 here is CASSFSGGNEKLFF. In DNA, the CDR3 is TGCGCCAGCAGCTTCAGCGGGGGGAATGAAAAACTGTTTTTT.

The V call is TRBV7-2, the J call TRBJ2-2; tentatively, D is TRBD2 (5 bases). Germline CDR1 is SGHTA and CDR2 is FQGNSA. Trimming cost V 2 bases and J 6 bases, with 10 bases left between them. The CDR3 spans 14 residues. In DNA, the CDR3 is TGTGCCAGCAGCTTAAATGCAGCGGCCGGGGAGCTGTTTTTT. Residues: CASSLNAAAGELFF.

The chain recombines TRBV18 with TRBJ2-7; no clear D gene. The CDR3 length is 15 residues. V was pared by 2 bases and J by 0 bases, with 11 bases between. CDR1 and CDR2 (germline): KGHSH, LQKENI. Here the CDR3 reads CASSPSQYGSYEQYF. CDR3 nucleotide sequence: TGTGCCAGCTCACCATCGCAGTATGGCTCCTACGAGCAGTACTTC.

CDR3: CSVASDRADQPQHF. CDR3 in DNA: TGCAGCGTTGCGTCGGACAGGGCCGATCAGCCCCAGCATTTT. V is TRBV29-1 and J is TRBJ1-5; 8 bases map to TRBD1. Germline values: CDR1 SQVTM, CDR2 ANQGSEA. The junction had 7 bases not matched to a gene; V was cut back by 4 bases and J by 5 bases. This CDR3 is 14 amino acids long.

The rearrangement joins TRBV29-1 to TRBJ2-7, with 14 bases matching TRBD2. Losses at the gene ends were 1 base for V and 7 bases for J; bases not matched to a gene: 12. Germline-derived CDR1 and CDR2 are SQVTM and ANQGSEA. This CDR3 is built from 17 residues. The CDR3: CSVEVWTSGGLSREQYF. CDR3 in DNA: TGCAGCGTTGAAGTGTGGACTAGCGGGGGGCTATCGAGGGAGCAGTACTTC.

V is TRBV5-4 and J is TRBJ1-1; the match to TRBD1 covers 8 bases. Looked up from germline, CDR1 is SGHNT and CDR2 is YYREEE (reference sequence). Trimming removed 4 bases from V and 4 bases from J; junction bases left unmatched: 12. This CDR3 spans 16 amino acids. The chain's CDR3 is CASSLDRVSLGTEAFF. The CDR3, as DNA: TGTGCCAGCAGCCTGGACAGGGTGTCTCTGGGCACTGAAGCTTTCTTT.

The chain employs TRBV4-1 and TRBJ2-6; 13 nucleotides match TRBD2. The germline gives CDR1 MGHRA, CDR2 YSYEKL. CDR3 size: 22 residues. With V trimmed by 0 bases and J by 3 bases, 14 bases remained unmatched. CDR3 sequence: CASSQDSLRLAGGPGGANVLTF. In DNA form, the CDR3 reads TGCGCCAGCAGCCAAGATTCACTTAGACTAGCGGGGGGCCCTGGTGGGGCCAACGTCCTGACTTTC.

V gene TRBV6-1 combines with J gene TRBJ1-2; 7 nucleotides agree with TRBD1. The V gene end was trimmed by 7 bases and the J gene end by 7 bases; junction bases not matched to a gene: 15. The V gene's germline CDR1 is MNHNS and CDR2 SASEGT. CDR3 length equals 15 residues. This chain's CDR3 is CASKGERGRSGGYTF. DNA of the CDR3: TGTGCCAGCAAGGGAGAGAGGGGGCGAAGCGGTGGCTACACCTTC.

This clone was counted once. The genes are TRBV7-7 and TRBJ2-2; 7 bases fit TRBD1. The CDR3 contains 14 residues. Looked up from germline, CDR1 is SSHAT and CDR2 is FNYEAQ (reference sequence). V lost 5 bases to trimming and J lost 4 bases; unmatched junction nucleotides: 4. Written as DNA, the CDR3 is TGTGCCAGCAGCCCCGACAGGGCCACCGGGGAGCTGTTTTTT. This encodes CASSPDRATGELFF.

V gene TRBV7-2 combines with J gene TRBJ2-3; 10 bases fit TRBD2. Germline V gives CDR1 SGHTA, CDR2 FQGNSA. This CDR3 contains 15 residues. J gave up 4 bases and V 5 bases, and 6 bases lay outside the gene matches. CDR3 DNA sequence: TGTGCCAGCAGCCTTCAGCGGGGGGGGGCAGATACGCAGTATTTT. Its translation: CASSLQRGGADTQYF.

The rearrangement links TRBV6-4 to TRBJ2-3; unclear D gene. V was clipped by 11 bases and J by 2 bases, with 17 bases between them. CDR1 is MRHNA and CDR2 is SNTAGT in the germline V gene. The length of the CDR3 is 14 residues. CDR3 nucleotides: TGTGCCCCCCTTCCCGCGCGAACCACAGATACGCAGTATTTT. Its protein product is CAPLPARTTDTQYF.